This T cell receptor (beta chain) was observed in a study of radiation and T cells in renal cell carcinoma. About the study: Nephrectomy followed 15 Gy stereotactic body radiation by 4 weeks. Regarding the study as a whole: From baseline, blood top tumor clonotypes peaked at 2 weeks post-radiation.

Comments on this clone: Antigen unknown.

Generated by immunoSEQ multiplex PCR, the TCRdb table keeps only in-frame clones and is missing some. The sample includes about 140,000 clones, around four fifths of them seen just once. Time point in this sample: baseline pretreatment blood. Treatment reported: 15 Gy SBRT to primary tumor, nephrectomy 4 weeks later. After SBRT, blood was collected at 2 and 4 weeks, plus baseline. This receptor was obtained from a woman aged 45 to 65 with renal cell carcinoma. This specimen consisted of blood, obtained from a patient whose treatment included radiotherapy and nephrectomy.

For the CDR3, the DNA is TGTGCCGTAGGGGAGGGGCGTATGAACACTGAAGCTTTCTTT. Translated, it gives CAVGEGRMNTEAFF. The chain carries TRBV10-3 and TRBJ1-1; TRBD1 might be the D (5 bases). Per germline, CDR1 ENHRY and CDR2 SYGVKD. Trimming cost V 11 bases and J 0 bases, with 16 bases left between them. The CDR3 loop spans 14 amino acids.